This is a list of T cell receptor beta chains from one sample in a study of circulating CD8 cells and anti-PD-1 response in melanoma. TCRdb re-called the reads with MiXCR, one entry per CDR3 protein. The table shows 400 to 450 distinct CDR3 sequences, with 6.5% occurring only once. The starting material was CD8+ T cells from PBMCs, obtained at baseline or after one month of anti-PD-1 therapy (not recorded which). Receptors originate from a human donor with melanoma. Both conserved end residues are part of each CDR3. Fields, in order: clone size, D gene, J gene, V gene, CDR3 DNA, CDR3 protein. The D gene is left open where the match is weak. Rows give clone size only sometimes, using once, few, many, or a class for an expanded clone.

clone size: large
D gene: .
J gene: TRBJ2-7
V gene: TRBV19
CDR3 DNA: TGTGCCAGTAGTATCGGGTGGGACGAGCAGTACTTC
CDR3 protein: CASSIGWDEQYF

clone size: medium-sized
D gene: .
J gene: TRBJ2-5
V gene: TRBV6-5
CDR3 DNA: TGTGCCAGCAGTTACTCCAGGAACCTGGAAGAGACCCAGTACTTC
CDR3 protein: CASSYSRNLEETQYF

clone size: medium-sized
D gene: TRBD2
J gene: TRBJ2-2
V gene: TRBV4-1
CDR3 DNA: TGCGCCAGTAGCGGGAGTTTTACCGGGGAGCTGTTTTTT
CDR3 protein: CASSGSFTGELFF

clone size: large
D gene: TRBD2
J gene: TRBJ2-7
V gene: TRBV11-2
CDR3 DNA: TGTGCCAGCAGCTTGGGGGCTAGCGGGACCGAGCAGTACTTC
CDR3 protein: CASSLGASGTEQYF

clone size: .
D gene: .
J gene: TRBJ2-7
V gene: TRBV28
CDR3 DNA: TGTGCCAGCAGCCCCGGGGCAGCCCACTACGAGCAGTACTTT
CDR3 protein: CASSPGAAHYEQYF

clone size: .
D gene: .
J gene: TRBJ2-1
V gene: TRBV5-6
CDR3 DNA: TGTGCCAGCAGCTTTGGGGGCAGGGCCTACAATGAGCAGTTCTTC
CDR3 protein: CASSFGGRAYNEQFF

clone size: large
D gene: .
J gene: TRBJ1-1
V gene: TRBV5-4
CDR3 DNA: TGTGCCGGCCACAGGGACATGAACACTGAAGCTTTCTTT
CDR3 protein: CAGHRDMNTEAFF

clone size: medium-sized
D gene: TRBD1
J gene: TRBJ2-7
V gene: TRBV20-1
CDR3 DNA: TGCAGTGCTCCCGAGCCAGGGGGTTGGAACGAGCAGTACTTC
CDR3 protein: CSAPEPGGWNEQYF

clone size: medium-sized
D gene: .
J gene: TRBJ2-1
V gene: TRBV20-1
CDR3 DNA: TGCAGTACCCTATCGGACAGCTCCTACAATGAGCAGTTCTTC
CDR3 protein: CSTLSDSSYNEQFF

clone size: medium-sized
D gene: TRBD1
J gene: TRBJ2-7
V gene: TRBV4-1
CDR3 DNA: TGCGCCAGCAGCCAAATGACAGGGGTGAGCGAGCAGTACTTC
CDR3 protein: CASSQMTGVSEQYF

clone size: medium-sized
D gene: TRBD2
J gene: TRBJ2-3
V gene: TRBV7-3
CDR3 DNA: TGTGCCAGCAGCCCTAGCGGGGGCATCACAGATACGCAGTATTTT
CDR3 protein: CASSPSGGITDTQYF